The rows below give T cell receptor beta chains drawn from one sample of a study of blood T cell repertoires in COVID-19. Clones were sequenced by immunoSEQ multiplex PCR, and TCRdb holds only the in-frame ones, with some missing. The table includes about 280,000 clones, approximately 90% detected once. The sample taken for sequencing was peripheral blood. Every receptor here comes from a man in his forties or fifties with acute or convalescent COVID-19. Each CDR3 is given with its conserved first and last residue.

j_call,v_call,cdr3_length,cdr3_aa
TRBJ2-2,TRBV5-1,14,CASSFGGHTGELFF
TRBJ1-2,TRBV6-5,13,CASSLQGAEGYTF
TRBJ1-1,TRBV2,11,CASTIRGEAFF
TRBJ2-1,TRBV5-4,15,CASSLGPHGEDEQFF
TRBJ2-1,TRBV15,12,CATSRDRGEQFF
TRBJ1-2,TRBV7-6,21,CASSLALGGGTSTTTYYGYTF
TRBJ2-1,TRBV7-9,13,CASSSGSYNEQFF
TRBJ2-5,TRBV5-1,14,CASSLSTSQETQYF
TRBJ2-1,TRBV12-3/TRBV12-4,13,CASSLGRGLEQFF
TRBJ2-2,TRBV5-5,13,CASSLATVGELFF
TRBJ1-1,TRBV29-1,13,CSVELTVNTEAFF
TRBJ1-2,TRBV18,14,CASSPLLDSYGYTF
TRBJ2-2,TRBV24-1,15,CATGKTGYGTGELFF
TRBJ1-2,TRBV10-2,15,CASSELSVSSSGYTF
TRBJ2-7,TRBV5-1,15,CASSLGWGQLYEQYF
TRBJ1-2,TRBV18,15,CASSPRDRGPSGYTF
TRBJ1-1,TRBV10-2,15,CASSGRQGVNTEAFF
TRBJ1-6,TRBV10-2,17,CASSESIGVTYNSPLHF
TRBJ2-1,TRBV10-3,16,CAISRQGSSSYNEQFF
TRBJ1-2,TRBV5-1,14,CASSLVGTGTGYTF
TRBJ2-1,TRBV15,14,CATSQYPRQGEQFF
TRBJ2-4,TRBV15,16,CATSRESGTGRNIQYF
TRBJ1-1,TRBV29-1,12,CSALHGNTEAFF
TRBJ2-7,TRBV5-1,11,CASSTSYEQYF
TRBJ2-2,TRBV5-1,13,CASSLEGTGELFF
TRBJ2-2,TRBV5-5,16,CASSVENRGYTGELFF
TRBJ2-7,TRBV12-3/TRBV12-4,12,CASSLATGEQYF
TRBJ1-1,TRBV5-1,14,CASSLATPGTEAFF
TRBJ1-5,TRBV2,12,CASSGNGRPQHF
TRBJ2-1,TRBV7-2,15,CASSFWASGYNEQFF
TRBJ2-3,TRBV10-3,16,CAISESAGASTDTQYF
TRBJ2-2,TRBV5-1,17,CASSWGLAGGNTGELFF
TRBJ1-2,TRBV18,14,CASSPEKSPGGYTF
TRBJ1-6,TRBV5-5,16,CASSPLSSSYNSPLHF
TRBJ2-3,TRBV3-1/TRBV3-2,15,CASSPIQRLGDTQYF
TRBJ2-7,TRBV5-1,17,CASSFRGLAASSYEQYF
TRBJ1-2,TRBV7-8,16,CASGQDIISGLYGYTF
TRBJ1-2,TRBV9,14,CASSSTGSNYGYTF
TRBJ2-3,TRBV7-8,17,CASSLRTSGGASDTQYF
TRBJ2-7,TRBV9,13,CASRGTGPYEQYF
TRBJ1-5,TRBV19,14,CASSVTGANQPQHF
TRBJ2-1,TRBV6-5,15,CASSYGSGAYNEQFF
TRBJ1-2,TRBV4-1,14,CASSHGPQNGGYTF
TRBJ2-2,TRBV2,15,CASKASGGANGELFF
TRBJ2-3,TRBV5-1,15,CASSLGGGGTDTQYF